The source of this T cell receptor (beta chain) is a study of blood T cell repertoires in COVID-19. Study overall: PBMCs, B-cell-depleted T cells, or T cells provided the cDNA or gDNA that made up the material.

All enrollees were about 18 to 95 years old and from fewer than 25 US areas. Clinical history reported by participants formed the basis on which cohorts were assigned. In the source study's methods: Amplifying reference gene primers gave estimates of nucleated cell counts. Libraries were prepared by immunoSEQ multiplex PCR; TCRdb keeps only in-frame clonotypes and omits some of them. D and trimming come from the DNA, and the V and J calls and clone size come from that table. The sample holds about 260,000 clones, around 84% seen once. Germline values: CDR1 LNHDA, CDR2 SQIVND (reference sequence). The ends were cut back, 6 bases at V and 2 bases at J, with 16 bases in the middle. This CDR3 contains 15 residues.

This receptor was taken from a man younger than 40 with acute COVID-19. Sequences were obtained from PBMCs or T cells enriched from blood (not recorded which). The chain links TRBV19 to TRBJ1-1; weak D call: TRBD1 (5 bases). The CDR3 bases are TGTGCCAGTAGCCAAACCCCAGGGTTCAACACTGAAGCTTTCTTT. Translation gives CASSQTPGFNTEAFF.